This T cell receptor (beta chain) emerged from a study of cytomegalovirus exposure and HLA in healthy donors. TCRdb keeps only in-frame clones here, not all; method: immunoSEQ multiplex PCR. The table records tens of thousands of clones, roughly 94% of them present only once. As regards this clone: Its antigen is as yet unknown.

With 7 bases removed from V and 7 bases from J, the gap between germline ends came to 14 bases. The CDR3 extends over 13 amino acids. Germline-derived CDR1 and CDR2 are LNHDA and SQIVND (reference sequence). Points from the study as a whole: Over 150 TCR beta chains were listed as cytomegalovirus-associated. It was reportedly the case that the classifier diagnosed cytomegalovirus status with high specificity and sensitivity.

This receptor was obtained from a woman under 30 in good health and CMV-seropositive. The sample consisted of PBMCs. The rearrangement joins TRBV19 to TRBJ2-1; D is possibly TRBD2 (5 bases). The DNA for the CDR3 is TGTGCCAGTACGGGATTTATGGAGAATGAGCAGTTCTTC. Its translation: CASTGFMENEQFF.